This TCR beta chain was identified in a study of T cells after posttransplantation cyclophosphamide (dated by TCRdb to the mid-2010s). Some background on the complete study: Using TRB sequencing, the study followed how the T cell repertoire rebuilt after myeloablative bone marrow transplantation with posttransplantation cyclophosphamide given as GVHD prophylaxis. Public TRB sequences were searched against a database of over 3,600 sequences associated with responses to pathogens, tumor antigens, self-antigens and alloantigens. In 3 patients, up to about 3 additional blood samples taken between 2 and 5.2 years after transplant also underwent TRB sequencing, as did pretransplant blood from several patients. Samples from around 37 PTCy-treated patients, along with samples from some 17 of their related bone marrow donors, underwent antigen receptor sequencing. TRB sequencing was performed on blood from all 30 or so PTCy patients with 1-year posttransplant specimens. TRA and TRB clonality were tightly correlated in 9 or 10 samples, so subsequent TCR analyses focused on TRB only. General findings and caveats noted by the study authors: The TRB repertoires of T cells infiltrating skin or GI tract showed only limited overlap with the TRB repertoires of T cells in blood. Across some 45 patients, TRB clonality was highly associated with recipient CMV seropositivity and CMV reactivation, and PTCy diversity was similar to diversity in CNI/methotrexate controls. At 1-2 months, donor-recipient similarity was low but rose over the first year, and the later blood repertoires were often dominated by donor CD8+ memory clones.

Genomic DNA was used for TRB sequencing, which was performed with the immunoSEQ assay at survey resolution or with the hsTCRB kit. In the original analysis: The immunoSEQ software handled initial read processing, and the LymphoSeq R package was used for repertoire analyses. Clonality was calculated as 1 minus normalized Shannon entropy, and the Gini coefficient was also calculated for each TRB dataset. To infer phenotypes in unsorted samples, TRB sequences from sorted subsets of the recipient or donor were mapped onto the unsorted samples of the same recipient. TCRdb mirrors the immuneACCESS table, restricted to in-frame sequences. Some clones are absent from its copies; in checked studies, under half trace to an unresolved V gene, and the reason for the others is unknown. V, J and clone size are those of that table, while D and trimming were read from the DNA. For this sample, approximately 10,000 clones appear and none is a singleton. 26% of the sample is held by the ten biggest clonotypes.

In its sample, this clone was seen many times. The clone's antigen remains unknown. Per-nucleotide qualities are absent, and no much larger clonotype sits a single base away. V is trimmed back by 5 bases and J by 2 bases, and the junction contains 6 bases that no gene match accounts for. The CDR3 contains 14 residues, cysteine and phenylalanine counted. Only CDR3 DNA is held: 42 bases, read in frame from base 1. CDR1 and CDR2 (ENHRY, SYGVKD) derive from the germline V gene. Per the publication, the treatment or condition label means: high-dose cyclophosphamide on days +3 and +4 as single-agent GVHD prophylaxis. For conditioning, the PTCy patients got busulfan and fludarabine, then a related or unrelated marrow graft, followed by cyclophosphamide on days +3 and +4. The PTCy-treated patients were enrolled in a prospective multi-institutional clinical trial. Peripheral blood and bone marrow mononuclear cells were isolated by Ficoll-Hypaque density centrifugation and cryopreserved.

This chain is built from TRBV10-3 and TRBJ2-7; 7 junctional bases match TRBD1. The receptor was isolated from a female patient aged 40 to 50 who received an allogeneic stem cell transplant from a related donor, was CMV-positive, and had no GVHD. After a transplant, some T cells may be of graft donor origin. Source: PBMCs, taken after allogeneic stem cell transplant with posttransplant cyclophosphamide. DNA sequence: TGTGCCATCAGTCCCGGGACAGTCGCCTACGAGCAGTACTTC. Its translation reads: CAISPGTVAYEQYF.